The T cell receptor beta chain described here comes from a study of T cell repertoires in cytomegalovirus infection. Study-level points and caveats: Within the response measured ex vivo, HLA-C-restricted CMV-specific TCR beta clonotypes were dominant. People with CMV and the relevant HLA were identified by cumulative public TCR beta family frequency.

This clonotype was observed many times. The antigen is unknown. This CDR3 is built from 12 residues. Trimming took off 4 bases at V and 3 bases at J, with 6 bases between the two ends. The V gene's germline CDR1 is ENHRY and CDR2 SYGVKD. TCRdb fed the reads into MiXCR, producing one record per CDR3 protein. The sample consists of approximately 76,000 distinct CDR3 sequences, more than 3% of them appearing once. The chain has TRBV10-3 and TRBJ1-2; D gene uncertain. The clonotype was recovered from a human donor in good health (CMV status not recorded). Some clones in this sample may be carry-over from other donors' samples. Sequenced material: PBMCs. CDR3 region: CAISVMDYGYTF. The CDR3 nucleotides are TGTGCCATCAGTGTCATGGACTATGGCTACACCTTC.